Listed here is a single T cell receptor (beta chain). Antigen: not known. Here immunoSEQ multiplex PCR was the method, and the copy in TCRdb shows in-frame clones only, minus some. The profile shows around 2,000,000 clones, approximately 94% of them singletons. Terminally differentiated effector memory CD45RA+ cells were left out of the naive CD8 fraction, which was CD45RO-negative and positively selected for CCR7. The data derive from a study of shared clonotypes between healthy human individuals. Points from the study as a whole: Memory subsets had estimated richness that was generally smaller than that of naive subsets.

The sequence derives from a man aged 18 to 30 in good health. The sequenced sample consisted of naive CD8+ T cells sorted from blood.

CDR3 in amino acids: CSVADSPRDEQYF. The DNA for the CDR3 is TGCAGCGTTGCGGACAGCCCAAGGGACGAGCAGTACTTC. The V call is TRBV29-1, the J call TRBJ2-7; tentatively, D is TRBD1 (6 bases). The CDR3 is 13 residues long. The V end was cut by 4 bases, the J end by 5 bases, with 15 bases between. CDR1 is SQVTM and CDR2 is ANQGSEA in the germline V gene.